The entry that follows covers one T cell receptor (beta chain) sequence. The sample comes from a study of PD-1 blockade in classical Hodgkin lymphoma. Clones were read by immunoSEQ multiplex PCR, and TCRdb kept only the in-frame ones, dropping some. Here the sample spans 11,000 to 15,000 clones, roughly nine tenths being singletons. Time point defined: newly diagnosed, previously untreated cHL patient sample. Researchers pulled CD8+ T cells out of thawed PBMCs using magnetic negative selection. Comparison used PBMCs from newly diagnosed, untreated classical Hodgkin lymphoma. The receptor comes from a human donor with classical Hodgkin lymphoma. Sequenced sample: CD8+ T cells from blood.

DNA of the CDR3: TGTGCCAGCAGCACTAGGACTAGAGAGCAGTTCTTC. Residues: CASSTRTREQFF. The rearrangement joins TRBV27 to TRBJ2-1; 7 nucleotides agree with TRBD2. The CDR3 is 12 amino acids. Unmatched junction bases numbered 6, after V lost 6 bases and J lost 10 bases. Germline CDR1 is MNHEY and CDR2 is SMNVEV (reference sequence).